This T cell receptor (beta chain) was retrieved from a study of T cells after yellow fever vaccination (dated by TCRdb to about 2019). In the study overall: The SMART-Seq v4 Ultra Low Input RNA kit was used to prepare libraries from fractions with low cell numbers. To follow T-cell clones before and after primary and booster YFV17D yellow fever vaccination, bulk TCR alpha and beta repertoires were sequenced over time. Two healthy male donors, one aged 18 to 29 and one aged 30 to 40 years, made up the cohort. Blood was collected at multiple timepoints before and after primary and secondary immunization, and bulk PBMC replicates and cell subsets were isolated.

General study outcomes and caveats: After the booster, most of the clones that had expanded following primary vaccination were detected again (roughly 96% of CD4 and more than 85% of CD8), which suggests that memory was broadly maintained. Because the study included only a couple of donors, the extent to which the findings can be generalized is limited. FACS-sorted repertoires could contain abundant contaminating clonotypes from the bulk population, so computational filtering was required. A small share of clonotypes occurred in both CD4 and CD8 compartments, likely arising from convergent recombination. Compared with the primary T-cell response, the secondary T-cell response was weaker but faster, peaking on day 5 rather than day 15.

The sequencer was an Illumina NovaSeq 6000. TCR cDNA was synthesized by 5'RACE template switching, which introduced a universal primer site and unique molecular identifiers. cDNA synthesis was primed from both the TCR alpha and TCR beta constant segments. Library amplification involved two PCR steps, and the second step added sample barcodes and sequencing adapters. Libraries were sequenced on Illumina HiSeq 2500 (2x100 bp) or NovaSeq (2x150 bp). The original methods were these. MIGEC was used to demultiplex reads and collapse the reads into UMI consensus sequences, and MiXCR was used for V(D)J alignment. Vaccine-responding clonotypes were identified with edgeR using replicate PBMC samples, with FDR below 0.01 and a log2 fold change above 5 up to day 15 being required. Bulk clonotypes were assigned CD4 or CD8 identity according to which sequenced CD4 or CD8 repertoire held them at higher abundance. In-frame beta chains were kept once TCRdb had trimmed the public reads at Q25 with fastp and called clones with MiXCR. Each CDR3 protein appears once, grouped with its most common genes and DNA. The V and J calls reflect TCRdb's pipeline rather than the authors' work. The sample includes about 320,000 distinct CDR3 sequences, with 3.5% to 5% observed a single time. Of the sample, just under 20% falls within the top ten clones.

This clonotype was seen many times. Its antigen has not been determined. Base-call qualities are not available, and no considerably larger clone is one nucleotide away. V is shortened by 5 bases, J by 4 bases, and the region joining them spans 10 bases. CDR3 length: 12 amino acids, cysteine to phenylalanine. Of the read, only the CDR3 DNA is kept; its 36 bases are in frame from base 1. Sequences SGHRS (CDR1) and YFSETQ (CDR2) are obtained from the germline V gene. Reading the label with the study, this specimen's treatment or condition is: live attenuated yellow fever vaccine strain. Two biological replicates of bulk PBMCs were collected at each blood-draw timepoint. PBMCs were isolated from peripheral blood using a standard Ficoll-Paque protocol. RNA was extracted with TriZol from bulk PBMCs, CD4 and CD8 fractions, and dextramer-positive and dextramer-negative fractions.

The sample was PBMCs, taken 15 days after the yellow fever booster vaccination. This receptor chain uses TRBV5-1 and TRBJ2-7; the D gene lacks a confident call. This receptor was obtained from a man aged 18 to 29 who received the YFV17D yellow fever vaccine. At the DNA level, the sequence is TGCGCCAGCAGTTCCAGGCTTTACGAGCAGTACTTC. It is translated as CASSSRLYEQYF.